This TCR beta chain was recovered during a study of CXCR3-negative and CXCR3-positive naive CD8 T cells. Via 5' RACE with UMI labels, TRB cDNA libraries were prepared. TCRdb reprocessed the 5' RACE reads and reports one entry per CDR3 protein, with no DNA. The sample table includes about 82,000 distinct CDR3 sequences. The CD45RO-CCR7+CD27+CD95- phenotype denoted naive CD8+ T cells. The CDR3 has 13 amino acids. The germline V gene has CDR1 SQVTM and CDR2 ANQGSEA. Input material: naive CXCR3- CD8+ T cells from blood. Subset indicated: CD45RO-CCR7+CD27+CD95- naive CD8+ T cells lacking CXCR3 (TNR3-). This receptor was identified in a human donor in good health. Some clones in this sample may be carry-over from other donors' samples. This chain connects TRBV29-1 to TRBJ2-5; TCRdb picks TRBD2, but there is no DNA to check that call. The CDR3 reads CSVQGPGEETQYF. The whole variable domain, remainder taken from reference TRBV29-1 and TRBJ2-5, is SAVISQKPSRDICQRGTSLTIQCQVDSQVTMMFWYRQQPGQSLTLIATANQGSEATYESGFVIDKFPISRPNLTFSTLTVSNMSPEDSSIYLCSVQGPGEETQYFGPGTRLLVL.